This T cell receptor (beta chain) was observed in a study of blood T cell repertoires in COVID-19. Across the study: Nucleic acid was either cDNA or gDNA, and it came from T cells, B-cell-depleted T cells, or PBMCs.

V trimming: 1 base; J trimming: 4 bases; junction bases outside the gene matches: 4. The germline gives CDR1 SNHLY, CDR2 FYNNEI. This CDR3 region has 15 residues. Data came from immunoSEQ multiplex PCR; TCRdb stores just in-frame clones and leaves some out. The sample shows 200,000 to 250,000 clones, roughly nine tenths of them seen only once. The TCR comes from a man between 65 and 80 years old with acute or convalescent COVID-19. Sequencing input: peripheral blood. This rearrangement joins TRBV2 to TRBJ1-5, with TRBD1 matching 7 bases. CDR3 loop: CASSEGQGANQPQHF. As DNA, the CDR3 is TGTGCCAGCAGTGAAGGACAGGGCGCTAATCAGCCCCAGCATTTT.